This T cell receptor (beta chain) originates from a study of T cells after yellow fever vaccination. Note on this clonotype: The target antigen is unknown.

TCRdb re-called the 5' RACE reads with MiXCR, one entry per CDR3 protein. Here the sample spans approximately 240,000 distinct CDR3 sequences, 3.6% being singletons. CDR3 size: 13 residues. The germline V gene has CDR1 DFQATT and CDR2 SNEGSKA (reference sequence). The V end was cut by 1 base, the J end by 4 bases, with 10 bases between. Overall study results and limits: Subsequent to the booster, the majority of primary-vaccination clones reappeared (about 97% CD4, around 90% CD8). The secondary response was weaker, and its peak arrived faster, on day 5 versus 15.

The sequence was collected from a man aged 18 to 30 who received the YFV17D yellow fever vaccine. The sample consisted of PBMCs, taken 15 days after the yellow fever booster vaccination. The V gene is TRBV20-1, the J gene TRBJ1-2; D remains unclear. In nucleotides, the CDR3 is TGCAGTGCTAGAGTAGAGGGTGGCTATGGCTACACCTTC. It translates to CSARVEGGYGYTF.